A selection of T cell receptor beta chains follows, all from one sample in a study of regulatory T cells in long-lasting Graves disease. TCRdb reprocessed the multiplex PCR reads via MiXCR and lists one record per CDR3 protein. There are about 470,000 distinct CDR3 sequences in the sample; less than 25% occur only once, and less than 9% lies in the top ten. Sequences were derived from peripheral blood mononuclear cells (PBMCs), sampled when the disease was refractory, from a patient treated with antithyroid drugs. The receptors were gathered from a female donor with Graves disease. The CDR3 runs from the conserved cysteine through the conserved F or W. The D gene is left open where the match is weak. Some rows have no size entry. The others give once, few or many, or a class for an expanded clone.

D,V,length,size,J,CDR3,DNA
TRBD1,TRBV29-1,13,many,TRBJ2-7,CSVGSGGVDEQYF,TGCAGCGTTGGGTCAGGGGGCGTGGACGAGCAGTACTTC
TRBD1,TRBV30,14,many,TRBJ2-7,CAWVTGGTSYEQYF,TGTGCCTGGGTGACAGGGGGGACCTCCTACGAGCAGTACTTC
.,TRBV2,11,many,TRBJ2-7,CASSITGEQYF,TGTGCCAGCAGTATTACGGGCGAGCAGTACTTC
TRBD1,TRBV15,14,many,TRBJ2-7,CATSREGTDYEQYF,TGTGCCACCAGCAGAGAAGGGACAGACTACGAGCAGTACTTC
.,TRBV12-3/TRBV12-4,14,.,TRBJ1-5,CASSFEGSNQPQHF,TGTGCCAGCAGTTTCGAGGGGAGCAATCAGCCCCAGCATTTT
.,TRBV2,13,.,TRBJ2-7,CASSELARYEQYF,TGTGCCAGCAGTGAGCTTGCGAGGTACGAGCAGTACTTC
.,TRBV28,15,many,TRBJ2-5,CASSPLGQHQETQYF,TGTGCCAGCAGTCCATTAGGACAGCACCAAGAGACCCAGTACTTC
.,TRBV7-9,14,.,TRBJ1-2,CASSLSPVGNGYTF,TGTGCCAGCAGCTTAAGTCCGGTAGGCAATGGCTACACCTTC
TRBD1,TRBV28,15,many,TRBJ2-7,CASSSTRTGYSEQYF,TGTGCCAGCAGTTCAACCCGGACAGGGTATTCCGAGCAGTACTTC
.,TRBV5-1,12,many,TRBJ2-2,CASSFGLGELFF,TGTGCCAGCAGTTTTGGCCTGGGGGAGCTGTTTTTT
TRBD2,TRBV11-1,17,.,TRBJ2-1,CASSFGTSGRKGNEQFF,TGTGCCAGCAGCTTCGGGACTAGCGGGAGGAAGGGTAATGAGCAGTTCTTC
.,TRBV10-2,14,many,TRBJ2-5,CASSPTGWIETQYF,TGCGCCAGCAGTCCCACAGGGTGGATAGAGACCCAGTACTTC
.,TRBV12-3/TRBV12-4,14,many,TRBJ2-7,CASRPGRSSYEQYF,TGTGCCAGCAGGCCGGGACGGAGCTCCTACGAGCAGTACTTC
.,TRBV5-1,16,many,TRBJ1-1,CASSLESLGMNTEAFF,TGCGCCAGCAGCTTGGAATCGTTAGGCATGAACACTGAAGCTTTCTTT
TRBD1,TRBV29-1,13,.,TRBJ1-2,CSAGDRGYSGYTF,TGCAGCGCCGGGGACAGGGGTTATTCGGGCTACACCTTC
.,TRBV29-1,14,.,TRBJ1-1,CSVGAFGPGTEAFF,TGCAGCGTTGGGGCTTTTGGGCCGGGGACCGAAGCTTTCTTT
.,TRBV28,13,.,TRBJ1-2,CASSLIGRHGYTF,TGTGCCAGCAGTTTAATTGGCCGGCATGGCTACACCTTC
.,TRBV19,14,many,TRBJ1-6,CASRTGPTNSPLHF,TGTGCCAGTAGGACTGGACCGACCAATTCACCCCTCCACTTT
.,TRBV18,12,many,TRBJ1-5,CASSPTTQPQHF,TGTGCCAGCTCACCGACGACGCAGCCCCAGCATTTT
.,TRBV7-9,16,few,TRBJ1-2,CASSFGWQGANYGYTF,TGTGCCAGCAGCTTTGGGTGGCAGGGAGCTAACTATGGCTACACCTTC
TRBD2,TRBV5-6,16,many,TRBJ2-5,CASSLSWTSESETQYF,TGTGCCAGCAGCTTGTCTTGGACTAGCGAGAGTGAGACCCAGTACTTC
TRBD2,TRBV19,15,many,TRBJ2-7,CASSMSGTATYEQYF,TGTGCCAGTAGTATGAGCGGGACCGCCACTTACGAGCAGTACTTC
.,TRBV20-1,15,many,TRBJ2-7,CSARDSVEQAYEQYF,TGCAGTGCTAGAGATTCTGTAGAACAAGCCTACGAGCAGTACTTC
TRBD2,TRBV27,14,few,TRBJ2-7,CASISSGRAFEQYF,TGTGCCAGCATCTCTAGCGGGAGGGCTTTCGAGCAGTACTTC
.,TRBV30,15,few,TRBJ2-7,CAWSVLGWRDYEQYF,TGTGCCTGGAGTGTATTGGGGTGGCGGGACTACGAGCAGTACTTC
TRBD2,TRBV4-3,15,.,TRBJ2-7,CASSLRLATTYEQYF,TGCGCCAGCAGCCTGAGACTAGCGACAACCTACGAGCAGTACTTC
.,TRBV6-1,14,many,TRBJ1-5,CAISHSESNQPQHF,TGTGCCATCTCCCACTCGGAAAGCAATCAGCCCCAGCATTTT
.,TRBV11-3,13,.,TRBJ2-1,CASSLDGTAEQFF,TGTGCCAGCAGCTTAGATGGTACGGCGGAGCAGTTCTTC
.,TRBV19,14,.,TRBJ2-5,CASSVLGLQETQYF,TGTGCCAGTAGCGTCCTGGGACTTCAAGAGACCCAGTACTTC
.,TRBV28,18,many,TRBJ2-2,CASSLARMTNANTGELFF,TGTGCCAGCAGCCTAGCCAGGATGACGAACGCGAACACCGGGGAGCTGTTTTTT
TRBD1,TRBV28,15,medium-sized,TRBJ2-7,CASSFRDRGLYEQYF,TGTGCCAGCAGTTTTCGGGACAGGGGGCTGTACGAGCAGTACTTC
.,TRBV7-6,18,.,TRBJ1-5,CASSLAAGGPAGVPPQHF,TGTGCCAGCAGCTTAGCGGCGGGGGGGCCGGCCGGTGTTCCGCCCCAGCATTTT
TRBD1,TRBV28,13,.,TRBJ2-1,CANSGTDYNEQFF,TGTGCCAATTCCGGGACAGACTACAATGAGCAGTTCTTC
.,TRBV7-9,15,many,TRBJ1-2,CASSHTGASSYGYTF,TGTGCCAGCAGCCACACCGGGGCCTCCTCCTATGGCTACACCTTC
.,TRBV6-1,14,many,TRBJ2-7,CASTLASWSYEQYF,TGTGCCAGCACCTTGGCTAGTTGGTCCTACGAGCAGTACTTC
.,TRBV25-1,15,many,TRBJ2-3,CASSEFLGVKETQYF,TGTGCCAGCAGTGAATTTCTGGGTGTTAAGGAGACGCAGTATTTT